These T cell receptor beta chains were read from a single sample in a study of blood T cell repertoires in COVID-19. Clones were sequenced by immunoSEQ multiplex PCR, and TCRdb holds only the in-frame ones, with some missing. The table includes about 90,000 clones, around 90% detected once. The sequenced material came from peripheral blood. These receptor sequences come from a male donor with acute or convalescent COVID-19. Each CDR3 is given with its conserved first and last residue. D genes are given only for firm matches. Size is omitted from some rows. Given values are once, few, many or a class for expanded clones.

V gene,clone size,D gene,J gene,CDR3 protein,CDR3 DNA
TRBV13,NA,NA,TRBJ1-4,CASSARSNEKLFF,TGTGCCAGCAGCGCCCGGTCCAATGAAAAACTGTTTTTT
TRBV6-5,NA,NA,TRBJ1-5,CASSWQGIMNQPQHF,TGTGCCAGCAGTTGGCAGGGTATTATGAATCAGCCCCAGCATTTT
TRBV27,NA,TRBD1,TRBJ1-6,CASSTGTGLTNSPLHF,TGTGCCAGCTCCACCGGGACAGGGCTTACTAATTCACCCCTCCACTTT
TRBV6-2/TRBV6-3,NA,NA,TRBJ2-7,CASSYSRGGEQYF,TGTGCCAGCAGTTACTCTAGGGGGGGCGAGCAGTACTTC
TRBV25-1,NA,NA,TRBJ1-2,CASTLGEVYGYTF,TGTGCCAGCACCCTCGGGGAGGTCTATGGCTACACCTTC
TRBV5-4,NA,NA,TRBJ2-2,CASRAGTKANTGELFF,TGTGCCAGCAGGGCCGGTACTAAAGCGAACACCGGGGAGCTGTTTTTT
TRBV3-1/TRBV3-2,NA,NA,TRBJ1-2,CASSSRALYGYTF,TGTGCCAGCAGTTCTAGAGCGCTCTATGGCTACACCTTC
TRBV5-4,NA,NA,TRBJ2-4,CASSFRGAENIQYF,TGTGCCAGCAGCTTCCGGGGGGCGGAAAACATTCAGTACTTC
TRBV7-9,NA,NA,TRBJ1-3,CASSLLGNTIYF,TGTGCCAGCAGCTTATTGGGCAACACCATATATTTT
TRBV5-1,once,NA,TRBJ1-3,CASSLEGGSGNTIYF,TGCGCCAGCAGCTTGGAAGGGGGTTCGGGAAACACCATATATTTT
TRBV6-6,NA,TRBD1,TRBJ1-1,CATRGQGDTEAFF,TGTGCCACCCGGGGCCAGGGGGACACTGAAGCTTTCTTT
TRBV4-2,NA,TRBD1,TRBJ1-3,CASSQQTGEGRNTIYF,TGTGCCAGCAGCCAACAGACAGGGGAGGGTAGAAACACCATATATTTT
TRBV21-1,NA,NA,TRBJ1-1,CASSCRGGELHMNTEAFF,TGTGCCAGCAGCTGCCGGGGGGGCGAGTTACACATGAACACTGAAGCTTTCTTT
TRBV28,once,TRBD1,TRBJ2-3,CASSSGQGVTDTQYF,TGTGCCAGCAGTTCGGGACAGGGAGTCACAGATACGCAGTATTTT
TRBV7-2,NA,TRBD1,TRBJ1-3,CASSLGQGAGNTIYF,TGTGCCAGCAGCTTGGGACAGGGGGCTGGAAACACCATATATTTT
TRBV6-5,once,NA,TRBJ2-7,CASRTRGGYEQYF,TGTGCCAGCAGAACCAGGGGAGGGTACGAGCAGTACTTC
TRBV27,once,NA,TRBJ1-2,CASRAGGHGYTF,TGTGCCAGCAGGGCGGGGGGCCATGGCTACACCTTC
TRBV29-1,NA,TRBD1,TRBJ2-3,CSVTGANTQYF,TGCAGCGTGACAGGGGCAAATACGCAGTATTTT
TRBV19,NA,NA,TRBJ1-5,CASSQQDNQPQHF,TGTGCCAGTAGTCAACAGGACAATCAGCCCCAGCATTTT
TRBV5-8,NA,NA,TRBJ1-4,CATTPGQSINEKLFF,TGTGCCACCACCCCAGGGCAGAGCATTAATGAAAAACTGTTTTTT
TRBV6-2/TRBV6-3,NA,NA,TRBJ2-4,CASSNYRAPAKNIQYF,TGTGCCAGCAGTAACTACAGGGCCCCAGCCAAAAACATTCAGTACTTC
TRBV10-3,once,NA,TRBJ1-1,CAISLQGETEAFF,TGTGCCATCAGTTTACAGGGTGAGACTGAAGCTTTCTTT
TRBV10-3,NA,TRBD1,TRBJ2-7,CAISGLSWDRDGEQYF,TGTGCCATCAGTGGGCTATCCTGGGACAGGGACGGCGAGCAGTACTTC
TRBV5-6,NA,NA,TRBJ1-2,CASSLDGAGPYGYTF,TGTGCCAGCAGCTTGGATGGGGCAGGACCCTATGGCTACACCTTC
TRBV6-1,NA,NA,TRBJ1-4,CASSELEDSTNEKLFF,TGTGCCAGCAGTGAACTAGAAGACTCAACTAATGAAAAACTGTTTTTT
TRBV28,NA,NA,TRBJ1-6,CASSLGAGFSSPLHF,TGTGCCAGCAGTTTAGGGGCAGGGTTTAGTTCACCCCTCCACTTT
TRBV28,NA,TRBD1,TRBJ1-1,CASSTGGVTEAFF,TGTGCCAGCAGTACAGGGGGAGTCACTGAAGCTTTCTTT
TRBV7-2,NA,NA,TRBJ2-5,CATRGSQETQYF,TGTGCCACCCGGGGGTCCCAAGAGACCCAGTACTTC
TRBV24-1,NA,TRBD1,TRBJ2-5,CATSDSTGTGTETQYF,TGTGCCACCAGTGACTCGACCGGGACAGGGACAGAGACCCAGTACTTC
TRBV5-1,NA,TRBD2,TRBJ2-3,CASSLDGRASGGAHTQYF,TGCGCCAGCAGCTTGGACGGACGGGCTAGCGGGGGGGCTCATACGCAGTATTTT
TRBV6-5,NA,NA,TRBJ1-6,CASTESSYNSPLHF,TGTGCCAGCACAGAAAGCTCCTATAATTCACCCCTCCACTTT
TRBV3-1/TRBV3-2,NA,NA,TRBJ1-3,CASSLEGNTIYF,TGTGCCAGCAGCCTGGAGGGAAACACCATATATTTT
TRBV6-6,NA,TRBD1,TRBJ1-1,CASSSALQGAGTEAFF,TGTGCCAGCAGTTCAGCCCTACAGGGGGCAGGGACTGAAGCTTTCTTT
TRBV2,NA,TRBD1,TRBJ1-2,CASSQQGTYGYTF,TGTGCCAGCAGCCAACAGGGGACCTACGGCTACACCTTC
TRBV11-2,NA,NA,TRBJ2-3,CASSLELRGTQYF,TGTGCCAGCAGCTTAGAGCTGCGGGGCACGCAGTATTTT
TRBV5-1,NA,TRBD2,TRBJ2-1,CASSSLAGGTYNEQFF,TGCGCCAGCAGCTCCTTAGCGGGGGGAACCTACAATGAGCAGTTCTTC
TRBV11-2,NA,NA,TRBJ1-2,CASSPVRDTSGYTF,TGTGCCAGCAGTCCCGTCCGGGACACAAGTGGCTACACCTTC
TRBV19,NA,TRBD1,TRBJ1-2,CASSISVLAGGRGYTF,TGTGCCAGTAGTATTTCGGTTTTGGCAGGGGGCCGTGGCTACACCTTC
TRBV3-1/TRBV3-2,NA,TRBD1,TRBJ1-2,CASSQELTGLGYTF,TGTGCCAGCAGCCAAGAACTGACAGGGTTAGGCTACACCTTC
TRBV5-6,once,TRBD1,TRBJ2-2,CASSLERGLRGGELFF,TGTGCCAGCAGCTTGGAAAGGGGGCTACGGGGCGGGGAGCTGTTTTTT
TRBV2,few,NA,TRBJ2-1,CASSLPSDNEQFF,TGTGCCAGCAGTCTCCCATCGGACAATGAGCAGTTCTTC
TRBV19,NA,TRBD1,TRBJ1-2,CASSIRPPGQGGLLYGYTF,TGTGCCAGTAGTATCCGCCCCCCGGGACAGGGAGGACTTCTCTATGGCTACACCTTC
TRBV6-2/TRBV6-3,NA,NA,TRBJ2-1,CASSYGAPPNNEQFF,TGTGCCAGCAGTTACGGAGCCCCGCCCAACAATGAGCAGTTCTTC
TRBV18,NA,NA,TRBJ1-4,CASSPSVLEKLFF,TGTGCCAGCTCACCATCCGTCCTTGAAAAACTGTTTTTT
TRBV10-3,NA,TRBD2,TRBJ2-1,CAIAPTSDYNEQFF,TGTGCCATCGCCCCGACTAGCGACTACAATGAGCAGTTCTTC
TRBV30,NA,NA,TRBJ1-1,CAWSATVNTEAFF,TGTGCCTGGAGTGCTACAGTGAACACTGAAGCTTTCTTT
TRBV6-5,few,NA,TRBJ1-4,CASSPTRTRGEKLFF,TGTGCCAGCAGCCCCACCCGGACCCGGGGGGAAAAACTGTTTTTT
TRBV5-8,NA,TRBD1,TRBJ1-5,CASSYPGTGESQPQHF,TGTGCCAGCAGCTATCCCGGGACAGGGGAAAGCCAGCCCCAGCATTTT
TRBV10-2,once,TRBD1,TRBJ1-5,CASSEGVRQGNQPQHF,TGCGCCAGCAGTGAAGGTGTAAGACAGGGTAATCAGCCCCAGCATTTT
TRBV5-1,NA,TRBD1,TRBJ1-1,CASSSQGATLNTEAFF,TGCGCCAGCAGCTCACAGGGGGCCACTTTAAACACTGAAGCTTTCTTT
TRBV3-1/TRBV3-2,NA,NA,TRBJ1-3,CASSPSAGNTIYF,TGTGCCAGCAGCCCTTCAGCGGGAAACACCATATATTTT
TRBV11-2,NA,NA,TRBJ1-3,CASKKTRAGNTIYF,TGTGCCAGCAAAAAAACCAGGGCGGGAAACACCATATATTTT
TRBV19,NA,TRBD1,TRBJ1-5,CASKQDRRNQPQHF,TGTGCCAGTAAACAGGACAGGCGGAATCAGCCCCAGCATTTT
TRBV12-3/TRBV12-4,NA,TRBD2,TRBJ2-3,CAGSGGRGDTQYF,TGTGCCGGGAGCGGGGGCCGGGGAGATACGCAGTATTTT
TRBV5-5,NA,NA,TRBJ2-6,CASSLDSSGANVLTF,TGTGCCAGCAGCTTGGATAGCTCTGGGGCCAACGTCCTGACTTTC
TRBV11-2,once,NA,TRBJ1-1,CASSPRQDPMNTEAFF,TGTGCCAGCAGCCCCCGACAGGACCCTATGAACACTGAAGCTTTCTTT
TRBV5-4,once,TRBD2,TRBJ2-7,CASSRIAGGVYEQYF,TGTGCCAGCAGCAGAATAGCGGGGGGGGTCTACGAGCAGTACTTC
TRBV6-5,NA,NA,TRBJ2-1,CASSYDGAVNEQFF,TGTGCCAGCAGTTACGATGGGGCTGTAAATGAGCAGTTCTTC